This TCR beta chain was recovered during a study of blood T cell repertoires in COVID-19. As for the study in general: Acute and convalescent COVID-19 samples came from the United States, Italy and Spain. The cDNA or gDNA used as material had been derived from T cells, B-cell-depleted T cells, or PBMCs.

Sequencing was performed with immunoSEQ multiplex PCR; in TCRdb, only in-frame clones are kept and a portion is missing. Of about 55,000 clones detected, approximately 90% appear once; the ten largest clones hold around 1.5%. Deletions cut 7 bases from V and 12 bases from J, with 21 bases between. Germline V lookup: CDR1 MDHEN, CDR2 SYDVKM. The CDR3 has 13 residues. There are a few counts of this clone. Sequenced: peripheral blood. This receptor was taken from a man aged 60 to 75 with acute or convalescent COVID-19. The chain is built from TRBV28 and TRBJ1-1, with D maybe TRBD1 (5 bases). The CDR3 is CASTPNPGQGSFF. The CDR3 DNA reads as TGTGCCAGCACCCCTAACCCAGGGCAGGGTTCTTTCTTT.